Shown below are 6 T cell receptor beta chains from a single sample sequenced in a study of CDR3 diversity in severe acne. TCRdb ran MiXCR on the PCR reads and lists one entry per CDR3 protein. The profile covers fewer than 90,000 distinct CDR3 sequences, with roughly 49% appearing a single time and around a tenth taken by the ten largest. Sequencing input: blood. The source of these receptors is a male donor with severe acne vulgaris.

CDR3 amino acids: CATSRGALINEKLFF. Written as DNA, the CDR3 is TGTGCCACCAGCAGAGGAGCACTGATTAATGAAAAACTGTTTTTT. The chain carries TRBV15 and TRBJ1-4; D is unclear. Trimming took 1 base from V and 4 from J, leaving 10 bases between them. The germline V gene encodes CDR1 LNHNV and CDR2 YYDKDF (reference sequence). The CDR3 sequence is 15 residues long.

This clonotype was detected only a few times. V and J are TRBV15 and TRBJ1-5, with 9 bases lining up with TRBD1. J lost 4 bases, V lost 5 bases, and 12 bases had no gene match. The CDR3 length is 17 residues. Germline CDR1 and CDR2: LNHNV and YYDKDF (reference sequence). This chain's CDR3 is CATSDFNRGLINQPQHF. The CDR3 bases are TGTGCCACCAGCGATTTTAACAGGGGGCTCATTAATCAGCCCCAGCATTTT.

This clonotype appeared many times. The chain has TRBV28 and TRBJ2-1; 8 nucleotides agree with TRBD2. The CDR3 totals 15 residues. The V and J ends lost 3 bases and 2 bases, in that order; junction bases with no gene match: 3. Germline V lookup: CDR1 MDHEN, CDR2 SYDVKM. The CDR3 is CASSFQREPYNEQFF. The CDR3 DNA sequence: TGTGCCAGCAGTTTCCAGCGGGAGCCCTACAATGAGCAGTTCTTC.

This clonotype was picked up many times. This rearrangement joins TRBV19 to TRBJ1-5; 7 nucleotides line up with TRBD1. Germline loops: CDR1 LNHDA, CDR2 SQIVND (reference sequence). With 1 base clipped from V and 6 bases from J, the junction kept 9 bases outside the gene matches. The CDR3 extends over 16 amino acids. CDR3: CASSIGLTGFRQPQHF. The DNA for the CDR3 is TGTGCCAGTAGTATAGGCTTGACAGGGTTTCGTCAGCCCCAGCATTTT.

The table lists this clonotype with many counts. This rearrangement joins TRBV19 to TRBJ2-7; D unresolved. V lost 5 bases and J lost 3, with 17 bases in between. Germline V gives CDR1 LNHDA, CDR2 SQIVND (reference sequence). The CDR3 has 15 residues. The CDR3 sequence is CASSLRPGSSYEQYF. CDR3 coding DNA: TGTGCCAGTAGTCTTCGCCCGGGTAGTAGCTACGAGCAGTACTTC.

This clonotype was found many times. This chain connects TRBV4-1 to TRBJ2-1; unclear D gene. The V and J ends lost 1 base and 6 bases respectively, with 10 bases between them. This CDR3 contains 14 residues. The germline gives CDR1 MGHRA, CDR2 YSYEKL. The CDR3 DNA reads TGCGCCAGCAGCCAAGTTAACGGACCCAATGAGCAGTTCTTC. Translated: CASSQVNGPNEQFF.